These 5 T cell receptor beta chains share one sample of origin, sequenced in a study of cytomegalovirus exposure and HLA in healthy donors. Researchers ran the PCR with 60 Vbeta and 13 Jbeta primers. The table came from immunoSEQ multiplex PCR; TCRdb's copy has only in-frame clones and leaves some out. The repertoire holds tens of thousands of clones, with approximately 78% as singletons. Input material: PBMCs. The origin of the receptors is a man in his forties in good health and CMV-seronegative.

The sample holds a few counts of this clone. The CDR3 nucleotides are TGTGCCAGCAGCCGGGGAGGGAGCTCCTACAATGAGCAGTTCTTC. It codes for CASSRGGSSYNEQFF. The rearrangement uses TRBV11-2 and TRBJ2-1; 7 bases map to TRBD2. This CDR3 comprises 15 residues. Looked up from germline, CDR1 is SGHAT and CDR2 is FQNNGV. The J segment lost 0 bases and the V segment lost 5 bases, leaving 4 bases of the junction unmatched.

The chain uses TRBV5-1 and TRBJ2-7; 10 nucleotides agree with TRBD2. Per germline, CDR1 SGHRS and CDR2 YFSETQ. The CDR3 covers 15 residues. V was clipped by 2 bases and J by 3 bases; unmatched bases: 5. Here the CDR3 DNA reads TGCGCCAGCAGCTTAGGTTCTAGCGGGAGCTACGAGCAGTACTTC. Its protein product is CASSLGSSGSYEQYF.

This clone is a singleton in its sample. CDR3 amino acids: CASSGQPHTQYF. The CDR3 DNA reads as TGTGCCAGCAGCGGGCAGCCGCATACGCAGTATTTT. V gene TRBV7-9 combines with J gene TRBJ2-3; D gene uncertain. This CDR3 spans 12 amino acids. Trimming took off 5 bases at V and 7 bases at J, with 10 bases between the two ends. The germline V gene has CDR1 SEHNR and CDR2 FQNEAQ (reference sequence). Full variable domain (missing parts from reference TRBV7-9 and TRBJ2-3): DTGVSQNPRHKITKRGQNVTFRCDPISEHNRLYWYRQTLGQGPEFLTYFQNEAQLEKSRLLSDRFSAERPKGSFSTLEIQRTEQGDSAMYLCASSGQPHTQYFGPGTRLTVL.

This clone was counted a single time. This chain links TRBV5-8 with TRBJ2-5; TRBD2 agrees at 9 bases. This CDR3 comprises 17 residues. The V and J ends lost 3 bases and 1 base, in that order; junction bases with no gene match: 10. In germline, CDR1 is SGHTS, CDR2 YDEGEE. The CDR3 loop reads CASSSSLGRGGQETQYF. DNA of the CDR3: TGTGCCAGCAGCTCCTCCCTCGGGCGGGGGGGCCAAGAGACCCAGTACTTC.

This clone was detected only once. CDR3 sequence reads: CSVEDPNYGYTF. CDR3 coding DNA: TGCAGCGTGGAGGATCCTAACTATGGCTACACCTTC. V usage is TRBV29-1 and J usage is TRBJ1-2; D call uncertain. Germline V lookup: CDR1 SQVTM, CDR2 ANQGSEA. Trimming pared 6 bases from V and 0 bases from J, leaving 8 bases between. The CDR3 sequence is 12 residues long.